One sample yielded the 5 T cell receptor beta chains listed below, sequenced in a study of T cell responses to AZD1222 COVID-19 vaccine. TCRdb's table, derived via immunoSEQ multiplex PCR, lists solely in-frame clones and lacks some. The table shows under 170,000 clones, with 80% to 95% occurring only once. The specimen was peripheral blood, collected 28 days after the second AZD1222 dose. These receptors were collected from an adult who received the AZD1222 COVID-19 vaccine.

CDR3 in amino acids: CASSFKPGDGYTF. CDR3 DNA sequence: TGTGCCAGCAGCTTTAAGCCAGGCGATGGCTACACCTTC. V and J are TRBV7-9 and TRBJ1-2; D not resolved. CDR3 length: 13 residues. Trimming cost V 3 bases and J 6 bases, with 11 bases left between them. The V gene's germline CDR1 is SEHNR and CDR2 FQNEAQ (reference sequence).

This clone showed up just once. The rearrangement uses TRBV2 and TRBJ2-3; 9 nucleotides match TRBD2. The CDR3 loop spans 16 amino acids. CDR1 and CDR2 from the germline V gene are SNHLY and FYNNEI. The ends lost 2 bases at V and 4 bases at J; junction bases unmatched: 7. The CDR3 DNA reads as TGTGCCAGCAGTGAAAGTCTAGCGGGACCCGCAGATACGCAGTATTTT. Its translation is CASSESLAGPADTQYF. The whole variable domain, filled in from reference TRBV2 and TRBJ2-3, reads EPEVTQTPSHQVTQMGQEVILRCVPISNHLYFYWYRQILGQKVEFLVSFYNNEISEKSEIFDDQFSVERPDGSNFTLKIRSTKLEDSAMYFCASSESLAGPADTQYFGPGTRLTVL.

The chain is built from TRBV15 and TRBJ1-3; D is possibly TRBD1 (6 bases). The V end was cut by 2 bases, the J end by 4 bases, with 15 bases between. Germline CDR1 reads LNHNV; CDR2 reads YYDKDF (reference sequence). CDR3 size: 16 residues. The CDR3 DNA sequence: TGTGCCACCAGCAGACCAATTACAGGGTCGGGAAACACCATATATTTT. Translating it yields CATSRPITGSGNTIYF.

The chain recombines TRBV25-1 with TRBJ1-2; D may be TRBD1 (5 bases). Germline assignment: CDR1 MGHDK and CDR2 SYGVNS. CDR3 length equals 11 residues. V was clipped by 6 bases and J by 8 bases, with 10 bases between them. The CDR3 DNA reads TGTGCCAGCAGGGTAGGGGCCGGCTACACCTTC. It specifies CASRVGAGYTF.

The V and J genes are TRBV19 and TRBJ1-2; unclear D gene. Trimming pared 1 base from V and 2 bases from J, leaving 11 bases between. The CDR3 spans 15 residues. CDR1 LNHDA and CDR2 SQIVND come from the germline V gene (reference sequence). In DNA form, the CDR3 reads TGTGCCAGTAGTATAGTAAAAGATATCAACTATGGCTACACCTTC. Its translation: CASSIVKDINYGYTF.